Listed below are T cell receptor beta chains from one sample, sequenced in a study of blood T cells in healthy people across ages. MiXCR was run by TCRdb on the 5' RACE reads, yielding one entry per CDR3 protein. The table shows 1,500,000 or so distinct CDR3 sequences, with roughly 43% occurring only once. Sequenced material: blood. These receptor sequences come from a young woman in good health. The CDR3 runs from the conserved cysteine through the conserved F or W. A D gene is named only where the DNA matches it firmly. Clone size appears in some rows only: once, few, many, or a class for an expanded clone.

V gene	CDR3 length	D gene	clone size	J gene	CDR3 DNA	CDR3 protein
TRBV5-1	16	TRBD1	few	TRBJ2-7	TGCGCCAGCAGCTTGGCCCCGGGACAGGAGTACTACGAGCAGTACTTC	CASSLAPGQEYYEQYF
TRBV7-2	13	NA	NA	TRBJ1-6	TGTGCCAGCAGCCCTGCCCCCTTATCACCCCTCCACTTT	CASSPAPLSPLHF
TRBV20-1	15	NA	few	TRBJ2-1	TGCAGTGCCTCCCTGGGCTACTTCTCCTACAATGAGCAGTTCTTC	CSASLGYFSYNEQFF
TRBV7-9	15	NA	NA	TRBJ2-5	TGTGCCAGCAGCAAACTACTAGTCTTCGGGGAGACCCAGTACTTC	CASSKLLVFGETQYF
TRBV15	14	TRBD1	NA	TRBJ2-3	TGTGCCACCAGCGGACGGACAGGGTCAGATACGCAGTATTTT	CATSGRTGSDTQYF
TRBV27	15	TRBD1	few	TRBJ1-1	TGTGCCAGCAGTGTCACAGGGGGTCGGGGCACTGAAGCTTTCTTT	CASSVTGGRGTEAFF
TRBV12-3/TRBV12-4	14	NA	NA	TRBJ1-2	TGTGCCAGCTCAGAACAGGGACGGATTTCCGTCTACACCTTC	CASSEQGRISVYTF
TRBV6-5	11	NA	NA	TRBJ1-1	TGTGCCAGCAGTTACGGGGGAGTAGCTTTCTTT	CASSYGGVAFF
TRBV20-1	16	TRBD2	NA	TRBJ2-3	TGCAGTGCTAGAGAGCATAGCGGGGGCCTAGAGGATACGCAGTATTTT	CSAREHSGGLEDTQYF
TRBV29-1	13	TRBD1	NA	TRBJ1-2	TGCAGCGCTTCGGACAGGGTTCGTGATGGCTACACCTTC	CSASDRVRDGYTF
TRBV9	15	NA	NA	TRBJ1-5	TGTGTCAGCAGTGAAGGGTCAAATTTAGATCAGCCCCAGCATTTT	CVSSEGSNLDQPQHF
TRBV12-3/TRBV12-4	14	TRBD1	NA	TRBJ1-5	TGTGCCAGCAGTCAGGGGGCGAGTAGTCAGCCCCAGCATTTT	CASSQGASSQPQHF
TRBV29-1	12	NA	NA	TRBJ2-5	TGCAGCGTTGAGGATAACAGGGTCCCTCCGTACTTC	CSVEDNRVPPYF
TRBV6-5	16	NA	NA	TRBJ1-2	TGTGCCAGCACCTACGACCCGAGACAGGCACGCTATGGCTACACCTTC	CASTYDPRQARYGYTF
TRBV6-6	13	NA	NA	TRBJ1-2	TGTGCCAGCAGTTACGTAGGGGGCTATGGCTACACCTTC	CASSYVGGYGYTF
TRBV30	14	TRBD1	few	TRBJ2-1	TGTGCCTGGAGTCAGGGGGTCTCCTACAATGAGCAGTTCTTC	CAWSQGVSYNEQFF
TRBV20-1	15	TRBD2	once	TRBJ2-1	TGCAGTGCTAGAGATGAGGCTAGCGGAGACAATGAGCAGTTCTTC	CSARDEASGDNEQFF
TRBV7-2	15	NA	NA	TRBJ1-4	TGTGCCAGCAGCTTAGGTTCAGGCAGTAATGAAAAACTGTTTTTT	CASSLGSGSNEKLFF
TRBV30	14	NA	NA	TRBJ1-5	TGTGCCTGGAGTGTACGGGTAGGGTTCCAGCCCCAGCATTTT	CAWSVRVGFQPQHF
TRBV27	17	NA	few	TRBJ1-4	TGTGCCAGCAGTTTATTCCCCCCGCGGTCAACTAATGAAAAACTGTTTTTT	CASSLFPPRSTNEKLFF
TRBV29-1	15	TRBD2	NA	TRBJ2-5	TGCAGCGTTGAAGAAGCAGGACGGGAGGAAGAGACCCAGTACTTC	CSVEEAGREEETQYF
TRBV20-1	14	TRBD2	NA	TRBJ2-7	TGCAGTGCTAGAGGGCTAGCGGGATCCTACGAGCAGTACTTC	CSARGLAGSYEQYF
TRBV20-1	14	NA	NA	TRBJ2-4	TGCAGTGCTAGATCGGATCCCGGGTTGGTCATTCAGTACTTC	CSARSDPGLVIQYF
TRBV12-3/TRBV12-4	15	TRBD1	few	TRBJ2-5	TGTGCCAGCAGTTTTGGGCAGGGGGCACCCCAGACCCAGTACTTC	CASSFGQGAPQTQYF
TRBV6-5	16	NA	NA	TRBJ1-1	TGTGCCAGCAGTTACTCCCCTACCGCCGCGAACACTGAAGCTTTCTTT	CASSYSPTAANTEAFF
TRBV27	15	TRBD2	few	TRBJ2-1	TGTGCCAGCAGCTGGAGCGGGGCCACCTACAATGAGCAGTTCTTC	CASSWSGATYNEQFF
TRBV5-1	14	NA	NA	TRBJ2-5	TGCGCCAGCAGCTTGTTCCCAGCGGTCGAGACCCAGTACTTC	CASSLFPAVETQYF